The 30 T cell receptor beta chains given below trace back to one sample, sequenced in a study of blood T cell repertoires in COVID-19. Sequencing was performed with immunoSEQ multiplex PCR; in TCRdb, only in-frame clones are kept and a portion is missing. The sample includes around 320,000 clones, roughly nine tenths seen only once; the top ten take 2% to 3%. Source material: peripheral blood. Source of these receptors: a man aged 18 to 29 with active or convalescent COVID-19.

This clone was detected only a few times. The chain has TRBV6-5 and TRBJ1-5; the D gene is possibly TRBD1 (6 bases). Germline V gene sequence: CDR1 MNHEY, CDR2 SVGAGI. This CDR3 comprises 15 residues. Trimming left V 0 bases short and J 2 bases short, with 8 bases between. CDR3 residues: CASSYSYRGNQPQHF. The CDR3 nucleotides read TGTGCCAGCAGTTACTCCTACAGGGGCAATCAGCCCCAGCATTTT.

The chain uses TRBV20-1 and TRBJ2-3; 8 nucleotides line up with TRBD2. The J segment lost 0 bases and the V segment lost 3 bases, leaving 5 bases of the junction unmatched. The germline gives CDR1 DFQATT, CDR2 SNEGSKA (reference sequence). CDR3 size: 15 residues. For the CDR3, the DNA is TGCAGTGCTAGTTGGCGGGGGGACAGCACAGATACGCAGTATTTT. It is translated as CSASWRGDSTDTQYF.

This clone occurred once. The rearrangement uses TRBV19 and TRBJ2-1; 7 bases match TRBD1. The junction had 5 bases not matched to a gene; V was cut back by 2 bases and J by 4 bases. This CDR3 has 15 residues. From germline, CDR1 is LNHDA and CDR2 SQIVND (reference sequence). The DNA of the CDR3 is TGTGCCAGTAGTATACAGGGGGACGCATACAATGAGCAGTTCTTC. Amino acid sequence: CASSIQGDAYNEQFF.

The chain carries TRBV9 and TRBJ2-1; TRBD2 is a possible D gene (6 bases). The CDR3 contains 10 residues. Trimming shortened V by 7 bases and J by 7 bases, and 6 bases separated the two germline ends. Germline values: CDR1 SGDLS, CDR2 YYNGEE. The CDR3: CASGGNEQFF. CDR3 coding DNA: TGTGCCAGCGGGGGGAATGAGCAGTTCTTC.

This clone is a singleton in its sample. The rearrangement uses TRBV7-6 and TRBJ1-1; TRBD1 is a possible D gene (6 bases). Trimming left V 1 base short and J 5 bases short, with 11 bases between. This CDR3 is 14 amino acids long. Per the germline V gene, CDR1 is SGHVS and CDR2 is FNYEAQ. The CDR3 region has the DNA TGTGCCAGCAGCTTAGGAGAGAGGGGGACTGAAGCTTTCTTT. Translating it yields CASSLGERGTEAFF. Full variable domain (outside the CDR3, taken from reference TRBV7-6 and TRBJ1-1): GAGVSQSPRYKVTKRGQDVALRCDPISGHVSLYWYRQALGQGPEFLTYFNYEAQQDKSGLPNDRFSAERPEGSISTLTIQRTEQRDSAMYRCASSLGERGTEAFFGQGTRLTVV.

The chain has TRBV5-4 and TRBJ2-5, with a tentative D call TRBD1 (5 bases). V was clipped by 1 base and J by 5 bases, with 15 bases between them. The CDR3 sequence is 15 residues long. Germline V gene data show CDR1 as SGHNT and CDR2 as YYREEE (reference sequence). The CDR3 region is CASSLSVPGAETQYF. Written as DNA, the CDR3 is TGTGCCAGCAGCTTGAGTGTTCCTGGGGCCGAGACCCAGTACTTC.

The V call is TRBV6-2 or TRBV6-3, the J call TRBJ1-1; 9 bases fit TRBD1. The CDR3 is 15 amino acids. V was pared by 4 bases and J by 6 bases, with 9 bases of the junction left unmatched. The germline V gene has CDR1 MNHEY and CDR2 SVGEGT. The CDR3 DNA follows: TGTGCCAGCAGTTCGGGACAGGGTGGTTTCCCTGAAGCTTTCTTT. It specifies CASSSGQGGFPEAFF.

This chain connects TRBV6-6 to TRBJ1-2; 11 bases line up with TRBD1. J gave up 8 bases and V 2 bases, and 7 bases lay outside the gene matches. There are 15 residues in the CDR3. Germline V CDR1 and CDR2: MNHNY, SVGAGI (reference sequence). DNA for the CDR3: TGTGCCAGCAGTTACCTAGGACAGGGGGCTCGGGGCTACACCTTC. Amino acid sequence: CASSYLGQGARGYTF.

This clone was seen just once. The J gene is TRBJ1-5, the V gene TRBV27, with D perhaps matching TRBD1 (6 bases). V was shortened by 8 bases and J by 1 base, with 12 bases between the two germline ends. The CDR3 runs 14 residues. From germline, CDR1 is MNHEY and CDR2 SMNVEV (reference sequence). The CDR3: CASSQGLSNQPQHF. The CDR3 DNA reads TGTGCCAGCTCACAGGGTCTGAGCAATCAGCCCCAGCATTTT.

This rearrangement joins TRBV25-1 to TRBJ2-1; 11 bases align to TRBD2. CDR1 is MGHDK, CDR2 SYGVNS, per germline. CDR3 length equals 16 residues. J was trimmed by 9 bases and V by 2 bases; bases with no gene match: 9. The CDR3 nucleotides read TGTGCCAGCAGTGAACTTAGCGGGGGGGCCTCTGGTGAGCAGTTCTTC. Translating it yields CASSELSGGASGEQFF.

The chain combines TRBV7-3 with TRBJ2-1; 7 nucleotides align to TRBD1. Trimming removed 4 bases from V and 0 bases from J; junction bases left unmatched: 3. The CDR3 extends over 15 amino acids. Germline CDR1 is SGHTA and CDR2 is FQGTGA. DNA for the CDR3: TGTGCCAGCAGCTCCGGGACAGCCTCCTACAATGAGCAGTTCTTC. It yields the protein CASSSGTASYNEQFF.

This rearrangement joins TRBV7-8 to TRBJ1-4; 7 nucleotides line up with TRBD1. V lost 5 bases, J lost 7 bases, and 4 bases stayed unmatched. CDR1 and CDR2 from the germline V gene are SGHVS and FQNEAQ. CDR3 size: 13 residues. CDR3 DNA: TGTGCCAGCAGCCACGACAGGGCTGAAAAACTGTTTTTT. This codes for CASSHDRAEKLFF.

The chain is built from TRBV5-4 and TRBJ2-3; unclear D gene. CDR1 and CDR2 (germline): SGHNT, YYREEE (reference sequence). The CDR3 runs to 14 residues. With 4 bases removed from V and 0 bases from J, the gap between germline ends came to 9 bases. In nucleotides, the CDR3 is TGTGCCAGCAGCCCGGCGACTAGCACAGATACGCAGTATTTT. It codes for CASSPATSTDTQYF. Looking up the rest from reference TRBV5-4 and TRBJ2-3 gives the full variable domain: ETGVTQSPTHLIKTRGQQVTLRCSSQSGHNTVSWYQQALGQGPQFIFQYYREEENGRGNFPPRFSGLQFPNYSSELNVNALELDDSALYLCASSPATSTDTQYFGPGTRLTVL.

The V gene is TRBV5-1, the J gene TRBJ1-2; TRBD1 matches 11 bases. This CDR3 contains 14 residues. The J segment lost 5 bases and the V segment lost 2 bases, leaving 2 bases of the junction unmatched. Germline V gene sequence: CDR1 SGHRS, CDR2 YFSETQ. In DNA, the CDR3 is TGCGCCAGCAGCTTCGGACAGGGGGCTTATGGCTACACCTTC. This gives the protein CASSFGQGAYGYTF. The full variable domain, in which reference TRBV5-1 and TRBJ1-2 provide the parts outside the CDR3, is KAGVTQTPRYLIKTRGQQVTLSCSPISGHRSVSWYQQTPGQGLQFLFEYFSETQRNKGNFPGRFSGRQFSNSRSEMNVSTLELGDSALYLCASSFGQGAYGYTFGSGTRLTVV.

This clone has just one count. The chain's CDR3 is CASRPTAGGASNQPQHF. The CDR3 DNA follows: TGTGCAAGTCGCCCAACAGCAGGGGGCGCGAGCAATCAGCCCCAGCATTTT. The chain links TRBV12-2 to TRBJ1-5; the table's D call, TRBD1, was not checked against the DNA. TRBV12-2 is shown as a pseudogene. This CDR3 is built from 17 residues.

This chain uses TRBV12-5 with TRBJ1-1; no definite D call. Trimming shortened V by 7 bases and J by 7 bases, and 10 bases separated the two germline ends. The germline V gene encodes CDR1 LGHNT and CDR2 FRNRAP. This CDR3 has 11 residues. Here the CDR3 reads CASALVGEAFF. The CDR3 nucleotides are TGTGCTAGTGCGTTGGTCGGTGAAGCTTTCTTT.

The CDR3 here is CASSYSIQGSYEQYF. In DNA, the CDR3 is TGTGCCAGCAGTTACTCGATACAGGGATCCTACGAGCAGTACTTC. The chain employs TRBV6-5 and TRBJ2-7, with TRBD1 as a possible D gene (6 bases). CDR3 length: 15 amino acids. Trimming left V 0 bases short and J 1 base short, with 10 bases between. Germline values: CDR1 MNHEY, CDR2 SVGAGI.

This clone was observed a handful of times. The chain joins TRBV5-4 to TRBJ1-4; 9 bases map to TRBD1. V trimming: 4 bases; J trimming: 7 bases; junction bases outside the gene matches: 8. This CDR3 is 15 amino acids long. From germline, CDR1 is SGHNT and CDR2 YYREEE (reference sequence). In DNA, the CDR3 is TGTGCCAGCAGCCAACAGGGGGCGCGGGGTGAAAAACTGTTTTTT. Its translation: CASSQQGARGEKLFF. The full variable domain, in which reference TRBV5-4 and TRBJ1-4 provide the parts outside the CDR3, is ETGVTQSPTHLIKTRGQQVTLRCSSQSGHNTVSWYQQALGQGPQFIFQYYREEENGRGNFPPRFSGLQFPNYSSELNVNALELDDSALYLCASSQQGARGEKLFFGSGTQLSVL.

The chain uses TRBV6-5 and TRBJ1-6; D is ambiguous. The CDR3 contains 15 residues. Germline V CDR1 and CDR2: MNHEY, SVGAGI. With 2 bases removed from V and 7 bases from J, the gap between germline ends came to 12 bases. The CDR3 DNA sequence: TGTGCCAGCAGTTACACAAATGTCGGGAATTCACCCCTCCACTTT. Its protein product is CASSYTNVGNSPLHF.

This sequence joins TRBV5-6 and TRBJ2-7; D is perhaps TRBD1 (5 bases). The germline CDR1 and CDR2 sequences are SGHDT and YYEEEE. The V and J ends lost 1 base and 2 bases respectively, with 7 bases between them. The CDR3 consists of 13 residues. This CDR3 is CASSLTGPYEQYF. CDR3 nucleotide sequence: TGTGCCAGCAGCTTGACAGGACCCTACGAGCAGTACTTC. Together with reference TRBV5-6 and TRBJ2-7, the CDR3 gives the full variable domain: DAGVTQSPTHLIKTRGQQVTLRCSPKSGHDTVSWYQQALGQGPQFIFQYYEEEERQRGNFPDRFSGHQFPNYSSELNVNALLLGDSALYLCASSLTGPYEQYFGPGTRLTVT.

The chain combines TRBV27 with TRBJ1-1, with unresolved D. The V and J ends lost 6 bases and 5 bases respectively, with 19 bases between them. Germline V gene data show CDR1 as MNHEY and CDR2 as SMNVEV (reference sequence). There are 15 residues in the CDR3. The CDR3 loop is CASRSETGSWTEAFF. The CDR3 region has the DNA TGTGCCAGCAGGTCCGAAACGGGGAGTTGGACTGAAGCTTTCTTT.

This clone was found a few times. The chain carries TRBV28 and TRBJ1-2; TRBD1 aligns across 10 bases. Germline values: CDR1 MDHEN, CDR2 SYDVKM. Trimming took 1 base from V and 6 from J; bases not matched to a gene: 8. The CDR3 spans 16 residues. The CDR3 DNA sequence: TGTGCCAGCAGTTTATTAAGGGACAGGGGAGTCCATGGCTACACCTTC. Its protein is CASSLLRDRGVHGYTF.

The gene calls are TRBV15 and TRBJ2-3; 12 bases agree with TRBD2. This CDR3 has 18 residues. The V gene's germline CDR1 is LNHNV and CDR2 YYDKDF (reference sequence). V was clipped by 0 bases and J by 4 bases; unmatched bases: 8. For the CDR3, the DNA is TGTGCCACCAGCAGAGATAGAGGGACTAGCGGGCCAGCAGATACGCAGTATTTT. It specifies CATSRDRGTSGPADTQYF.

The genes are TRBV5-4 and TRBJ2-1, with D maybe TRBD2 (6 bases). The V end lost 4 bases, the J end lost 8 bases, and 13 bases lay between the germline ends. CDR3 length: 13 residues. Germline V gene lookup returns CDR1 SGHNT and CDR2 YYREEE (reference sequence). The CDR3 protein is CASSLAPGDEQFF. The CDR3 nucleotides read TGTGCCAGCAGCCTCGCTCCGGGAGATGAGCAGTTCTTC.

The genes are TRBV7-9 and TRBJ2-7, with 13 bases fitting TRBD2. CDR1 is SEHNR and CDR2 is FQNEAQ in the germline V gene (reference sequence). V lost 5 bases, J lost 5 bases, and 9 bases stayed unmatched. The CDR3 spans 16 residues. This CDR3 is CASSPAGLAGVHEQYF. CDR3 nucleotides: TGTGCCAGCAGCCCCGCCGGACTAGCGGGAGTCCACGAGCAGTACTTC.

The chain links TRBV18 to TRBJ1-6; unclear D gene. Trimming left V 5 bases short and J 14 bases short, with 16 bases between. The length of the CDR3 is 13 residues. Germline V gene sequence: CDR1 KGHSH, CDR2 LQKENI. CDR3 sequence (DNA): TGTGCCAGCTCATCGAGACGGGAATCGTCCCTCCACTTT. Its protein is CASSSRRESSLHF. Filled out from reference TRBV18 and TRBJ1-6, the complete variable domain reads NAGVMQNPRHLVRRRGQEARLRCSPMKGHSHVYWYRQLPEEGLKFMVYLQKENIIDESGMPKERFSAEFPKEGPSILRIQQVVRGDSAAYFCASSSRRESSLHFGNGTRLTVT.

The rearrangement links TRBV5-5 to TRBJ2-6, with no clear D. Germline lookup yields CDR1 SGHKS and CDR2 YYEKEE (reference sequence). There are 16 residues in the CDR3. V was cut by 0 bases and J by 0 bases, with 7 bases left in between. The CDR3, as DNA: TGTGCCAGCAGCTTGGGACACGTCTCTGGGGCCAACGTCCTGACTTTC. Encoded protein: CASSLGHVSGANVLTF.

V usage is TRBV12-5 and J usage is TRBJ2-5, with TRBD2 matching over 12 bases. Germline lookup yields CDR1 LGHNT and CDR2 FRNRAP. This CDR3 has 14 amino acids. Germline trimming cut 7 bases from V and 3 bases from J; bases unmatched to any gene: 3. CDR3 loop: CASDPSGGEETQYF. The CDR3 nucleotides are TGTGCTAGTGACCCTAGCGGGGGGGAAGAGACCCAGTACTTC. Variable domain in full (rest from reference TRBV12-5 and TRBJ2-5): DARVTQTPRHKVTEMGQEVTMRCQPILGHNTVFWYRQTMMQGLELLAYFRNRAPLDDSGMPKDRFSAEMPDATLATLKIQPSEPRDSAVYFCASDPSGGEETQYFGPGTRLLVL.

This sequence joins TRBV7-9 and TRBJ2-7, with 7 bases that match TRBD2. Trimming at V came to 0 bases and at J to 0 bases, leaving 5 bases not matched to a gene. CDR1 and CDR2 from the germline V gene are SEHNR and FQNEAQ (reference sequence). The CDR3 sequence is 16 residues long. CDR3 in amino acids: CASSLAAGVISYEQYF. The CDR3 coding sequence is TGTGCCAGCAGCTTAGCGGCGGGAGTTATCTCCTACGAGCAGTACTTC.

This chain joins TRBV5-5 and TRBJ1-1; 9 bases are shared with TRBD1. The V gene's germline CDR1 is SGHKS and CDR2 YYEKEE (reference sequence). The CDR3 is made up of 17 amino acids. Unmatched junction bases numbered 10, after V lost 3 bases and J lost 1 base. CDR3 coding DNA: TGTGCCAGCAGCTACGTTCAGGGACAGGGAACGAACACTGAAGCTTTCTTT. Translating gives CASSYVQGQGTNTEAFF.